This T cell receptor beta chain was sequenced for a study of T-cell reconstitution after alpha-beta-depleted transplantation in children. A TCRbeta library incorporating unique molecular identifiers was prepared. TCRdb recomputed calls from the PCR reads with MiXCR, one row per CDR3 protein. The sample contains 200,000 to 250,000 distinct CDR3 sequences, roughly a quarter of which appear only once. Trimming removed 4 bases from V and 0 bases from J, with 10 bases in between. CDR1 is SGHTA, CDR2 FQGNSA, per germline. This CDR3 spans 16 amino acids. Study-wide findings and caveats: The main origin of T-cell counts and diversity one year after transplant was newly produced T cells.

Regarding this clonotype: Its antigen is unknown.

The chain joins TRBV7-2 to TRBJ1-6; D is unresolved. The TCR was taken from a female patient aged 2-10 years who had a stem cell transplant for congenital amegakaryocytic thrombocytopenia, so the T cells may come from the graft donor. The sequences come from PBMCs, mostly from graft donor cells, collected 360 days after TCRalphabeta/CD19-depleted stem cell transplant. DNA of the CDR3: TGTGCCAGCAGCTCGGGGAGGAGCTCCTATAATTCACCCCTCCACTTT. Encoded protein: CASSSGRSSYNSPLHF.